Sequencing of this T cell receptor (beta chain) was carried out in a study of shared T cell receptors in the human thymus. The CDR3 has 14 amino acids. V gave up 5 bases and J gave up 8 bases; unmatched junction bases: 8. Germline CDR1 and CDR2: SEHNR and FQNEAQ (reference sequence). Sequencing was performed with immunoSEQ multiplex PCR; in TCRdb, only in-frame clones are kept and a portion is missing. The table has some 700,000 clones, 80% to 90% seen once; the top ten hold more than 0.008%. This sample was shared with a second study, whose subject was human thymus T cells. That source reports: Thymus pieces cut out during corrective heart surgery were the tissue that was used. Among thymic and blood repertoires, usage of V and J genes appeared biased. The related literature has documented a marked overlap of thymic repertoires among unrelated individuals.

Sequences were obtained from thymocytes. This sequence originates from a girl less than two years old with a congenital heart defect. This sequence joins TRBV7-9 and TRBJ1-2; 10 bases agree with TRBD1. CDR3 DNA: TGTGCCAGCAGCGCCGGACAGGGGGATGAGGGCTACACCTTC. Translation gives CASSAGQGDEGYTF.